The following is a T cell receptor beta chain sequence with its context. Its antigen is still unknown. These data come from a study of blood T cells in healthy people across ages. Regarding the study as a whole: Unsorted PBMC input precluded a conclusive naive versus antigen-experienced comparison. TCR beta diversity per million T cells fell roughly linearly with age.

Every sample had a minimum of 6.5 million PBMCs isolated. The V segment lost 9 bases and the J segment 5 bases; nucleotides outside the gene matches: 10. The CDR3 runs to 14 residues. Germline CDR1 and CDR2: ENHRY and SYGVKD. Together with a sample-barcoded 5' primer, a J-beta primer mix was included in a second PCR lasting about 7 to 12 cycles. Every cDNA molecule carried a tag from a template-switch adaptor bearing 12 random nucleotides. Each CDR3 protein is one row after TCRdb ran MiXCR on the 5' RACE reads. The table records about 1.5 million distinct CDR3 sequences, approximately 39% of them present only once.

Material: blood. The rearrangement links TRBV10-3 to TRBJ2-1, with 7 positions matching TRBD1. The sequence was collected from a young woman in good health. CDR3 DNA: TGTGCCATACGGACAGGCACAACACACAATGAGCAGTTCTTC. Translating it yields CAIRTGTTHNEQFF.